The text below deals with one TCR beta chain. CDR3 size: 15 residues. Germline lookup yields CDR1 MNHEY and CDR2 SVGAGI. With 7 bases clipped from V and 6 bases from J, the junction kept 12 bases outside the gene matches. The data were taken from a study of blood T cell repertoires in COVID-19. Data came from immunoSEQ multiplex PCR; TCRdb stores just in-frame clones and leaves some out. This table holds 200,000 to 250,000 clones, approximately 78% found once. This TCR came from a woman of 80 years or more with acute or convalescent COVID-19. The material sequenced was peripheral blood. The rearrangement links TRBV6-5 to TRBJ2-1; TRBD2 matches at 7 bases. The CDR3 sequence: CASKFVAGARNEQFF. CDR3 bases: TGTGCCAGCAAGTTTGTCGCGGGAGCGCGCAATGAGCAGTTCTTC.